These 10 T cell receptor beta chains were all obtained from the same sample, sequenced in a study of blood T cell repertoires in COVID-19. Here immunoSEQ multiplex PCR was the method, and the copy in TCRdb shows in-frame clones only, minus some. The sample lists roughly 150,000 clones, 87% occurring once. Sequencing used peripheral blood. These receptors originate from a human donor in a cohort sampled during active COVID-19.

The chain links TRBV5-4 to TRBJ2-1; 12 positions match TRBD2. With 4 bases clipped from V and 7 bases from J, the junction kept 15 bases outside the gene matches. The CDR3 totals 18 residues. From germline, CDR1 is SGHNT and CDR2 YYREEE (reference sequence). CDR3 nucleotides: TGTGCCAGCAGCCCCGGGCTAGCGGGGGGGCAGATTTTTAATGAGCAGTTCTTC. Its protein product is CASSPGLAGGQIFNEQFF.

The V and J genes are TRBV20-1 and TRBJ2-1, with 7 bases fitting TRBD2. This CDR3 contains 14 residues. Per the germline V gene, CDR1 is DFQATT and CDR2 is SNEGSKA (reference sequence). Trimming took 3 bases from V and 5 from J; bases not matched to a gene: 7. The CDR3 loop reads CSASQPSGNNEQFF. The CDR3 DNA reads as TGCAGTGCTAGTCAGCCTAGCGGCAACAATGAGCAGTTCTTC.

As DNA, the CDR3 is TGTGCCTGGAGTGGTGGGGCAGGGGCCAACACCGGGGAGCTGTTTTTT. Translation: CAWSGGAGANTGELFF. The V gene is TRBV30, the J gene TRBJ2-2; the D gene is possibly TRBD1 (6 bases). The CDR3 has 16 amino acids. With 1 base removed from V and 2 bases from J, the gap between germline ends came to 14 bases. Germline CDR1 GTSNPN, CDR2 SVGIG (reference sequence).

The V and J genes are TRBV7-9 and TRBJ2-1; 11 positions match TRBD2. The CDR3 is made up of 18 amino acids. Germline CDR1 and CDR2: SEHNR and FQNEAQ (reference sequence). Unmatched junction bases numbered 17, after V lost 5 bases and J lost 8 bases. CDR3: CASSQSPQIAGGLDEQFF. As DNA, the CDR3 is TGTGCCAGCAGCCAATCCCCCCAGATAGCGGGGGGGCTAGATGAGCAGTTCTTC.

The CDR3 bases are TGTGCCAGCAGCCAAGGTAGCGGGGGGGTTAGCACAGATACGCAGTATTTT. This sequence encodes CASSQGSGGVSTDTQYF. The chain recombines TRBV3-1 (or the pseudogene TRBV3-2) with TRBJ2-3, with 11 bases aligning to TRBD2. Germline V lookup: CDR1 LGHDT, CDR2 YNNKEL (reference sequence). Trimming cost V 1 base and J 0 bases; bases outside gene matches: 3. The CDR3 is made up of 17 amino acids.

This chain uses TRBV9 with TRBJ2-3; 9 bases match TRBD2. Germline lookup yields CDR1 SGDLS and CDR2 YYNGEE. The J segment lost 3 bases and the V segment lost 4 bases, leaving 9 bases of the junction unmatched. The CDR3 is 16 amino acids. DNA of the CDR3: TGTGCCAGCAGCCCGCCAGGTAGCGGGAGAACAGATACGCAGTATTTT. This translates into CASSPPGSGRTDTQYF. Variable domain in full (rest from reference TRBV9 and TRBJ2-3): DSGVTQTPKHLITATGQRVTLRCSPRSGDLSVYWYQQSLDQGLQFLIQYYNGEERAKGNILERFSAQQFPDLHSELNLSSLELGDSALYFCASSPPGSGRTDTQYFGPGTRLTVL.

CDR3 sequence (DNA): TGTGCCAGTAGTCCCTATGCCAGGGGAGGGACTGAAGCTTTCTTT. Amino acid sequence: CASSPYARGGTEAFF. J is TRBJ1-1 and V is TRBV19; maybe TRBD1 (6 bases). The CDR3 has 15 amino acids. Deletions cut 5 bases from V and 5 bases from J, with 18 bases between. The germline V gene encodes CDR1 LNHDA and CDR2 SQIVND (reference sequence).

CDR3 nucleotides: TGTGCCTGGAGGGGACTAGCGGGAGGCCGACACAATGAGCAGTTCTTC. Amino acid sequence: CAWRGLAGGRHNEQFF. The chain links TRBV30 to TRBJ2-1; 15 bases agree with TRBD2. This CDR3 has 16 amino acids. Germline assignment: CDR1 GTSNPN and CDR2 SVGIG (reference sequence). The trim removed 3 bases at V and 5 bases at J, leaving 5 bases unmatched.

The chain combines TRBV30 with TRBJ2-5; D is ambiguous. V was pared by 2 bases and J by 4 bases, with 8 bases between. Germline CDR1 is GTSNPN and CDR2 is SVGIG (reference sequence). CDR3 size: 12 residues. This chain's CDR3 is CAWSSERETQYF. The CDR3 DNA is TGTGCCTGGAGTTCCGAGAGAGAGACCCAGTACTTC.

The chain is built from TRBV6-1 and TRBJ1-1; no clear D. The V end lost 0 bases, the J end lost 1 base, and 15 bases lay between the germline ends. The CDR3 sequence is 17 residues long. Per germline, CDR1 MNHNS and CDR2 SASEGT. The CDR3 spells CASSEALSGGWNTEAFF. DNA for the CDR3: TGTGCCAGCAGTGAAGCGCTGAGTGGCGGTTGGAACACTGAAGCTTTCTTT.